The source of this T cell receptor beta chain is a study of synovial regulatory T cells in juvenile arthritis. The CDR3 length is 14 residues. No DNA was logged. CDR1 is SGHDT, CDR2 YYEEEE, per germline. Findings and limits, study-wide: Synovial Teff and blood CPL repertoires partially overlapped with iaTreg TCR repertoires, which were largely patient-private.

To note about this clone: Its target is not known.

TCRdb's table, derived via immunoSEQ multiplex PCR, lists solely in-frame clones and lacks some. This table holds 8,000 to 10,000 clones. The clonotype comes from a donor aged 2-30 years with juvenile idiopathic arthritis. This chain links TRBV5-6 with TRBJ2-7. The sample taken for sequencing was Treg cells from blood. Subset denoted: remaining (HLA-DR-negative) circulating blood Treg cells. CDR3 sequence: CASSRMGGSYEQYF.